These T cell receptor beta chains were read from a single sample in a study of blood T cell repertoires in COVID-19. Only in-frame clones appear in the TCRdb table, and some are missing; sequencing was by immunoSEQ multiplex PCR. The profile shows around 60,000 clones, under 95% of them singletons. The sample comprised peripheral blood. Every receptor here comes from a man between 60 and 70 years old with acute or convalescent COVID-19. Both conserved end residues are part of each CDR3. A D gene is named only where the DNA matches it firmly. Where a row states a size, it is once, few, many or the class of an expanded clone; other rows omit it.

D gene	J gene	V gene	CDR3 length	clone size	CDR3 protein	CDR3 DNA
TRBD1	TRBJ1-1	TRBV27	15	NA	CASSLRTGGRTEAFF	TGTGCCAGCAGTTTACGGACAGGGGGTAGGACTGAAGCTTTCTTT
TRBD1	TRBJ2-7	TRBV13	15	NA	CASSGTGTGGDEQYF	TGTGCCAGCAGCGGGACCGGGACAGGGGGAGACGAGCAGTACTTC
NA	TRBJ2-6	TRBV9	14	NA	CASSPSSGANVLTF	TGTGCCAGCAGCCCGTCCTCTGGGGCCAACGTCCTGACTTTC
TRBD1	TRBJ1-1	TRBV3-1/TRBV3-2	13	NA	CASSPGQGRKAFF	TGTGCCAGCAGCCCAGGACAGGGACGGAAAGCTTTCTTT
TRBD1	TRBJ1-2	TRBV15	16	NA	CATSRDLPRGRDGYTF	TGTGCCACCAGCAGAGATCTCCCCAGGGGGCGAGATGGCTACACCTTC
TRBD1	TRBJ1-6	TRBV6-5	16	NA	CASSYSADRVGSPLHF	TGTGCCAGCAGTTACTCCGCGGACAGGGTTGGGTCACCCCTCCACTTT
TRBD1	TRBJ2-1	TRBV20-1	11	NA	CSAGDSNEQFF	TGCAGTGCTGGGGACAGCAATGAGCAGTTCTTC
NA	TRBJ1-1	TRBV5-1	14	NA	CASSPPLQGTEAFF	TGCGCCAGCAGCCCACCACTTCAGGGCACTGAAGCTTTCTTT
NA	TRBJ2-7	TRBV5-1	15	NA	CASSLDTDFPSEQYF	TGCGCCAGCAGCCTGGACACAGATTTTCCAAGCGAGCAGTACTTC
NA	TRBJ2-2	TRBV30	14	NA	CAWSTSPRGGELFF	TGTGCCTGGAGTACGTCCCCCCGGGGCGGGGAGCTGTTTTTT
NA	TRBJ1-5	TRBV4-1	14	NA	CASSQVTGNQPQHF	TGCGCCAGCAGCCAAGTAACGGGCAATCAGCCCCAGCATTTT
NA	TRBJ2-7	TRBV6-5	12	NA	CASSSLSYEQYF	TGTGCCAGCAGTAGCCTGTCCTACGAGCAGTACTTC
TRBD2	TRBJ2-3	TRBV12-5	14	NA	CASALSGGTDTQYF	TGTGCTAGTGCTCTTAGCGGGGGGACAGATACGCAGTATTTT
NA	TRBJ2-7	TRBV11-2	12	NA	CASKGVRSSQYF	TGTGCCAGCAAGGGGGTGAGAAGTAGTCAGTACTTC
TRBD2	TRBJ2-5	TRBV5-6	16	NA	CASSVGSGALVGTQYF	TGTGCCAGCAGCGTTGGTAGCGGGGCACTCGTGGGGACCCAGTACTTC
NA	TRBJ2-7	TRBV10-3	15	NA	CAISESGDSPYEQYF	TGTGCCATCAGTGAGTCAGGTGACAGTCCCTACGAGCAGTACTTC
TRBD1	TRBJ2-7	TRBV7-2	17	NA	CASSLVWTGGPRGEQYF	TGTGCCAGCAGCTTAGTTTGGACAGGGGGCCCAAGGGGCGAGCAGTACTTC
NA	TRBJ1-5	TRBV19	18	NA	CASKISGQPLYSNQPQHF	TGTGCCAGTAAAATAAGCGGACAGCCCCTATATAGCAATCAGCCCCAGCATTTT
TRBD1	TRBJ1-6	TRBV6-5	15	once	CASSTSGQGNSPLHF	TGTGCCAGCAGTACCTCGGGACAGGGAAATTCACCCCTCCACTTT
TRBD2	TRBJ2-3	TRBV2	16	NA	CASSEASGGARLPQYF	TGTGCCAGCAGTGAGGCTAGCGGGGGGGCCAGGCTTCCGCAGTATTTT
TRBD1	TRBJ1-1	TRBV6-5	14	NA	CASSTWTGETEAFF	TGTGCCAGCAGCACCTGGACAGGGGAGACTGAAGCTTTCTTT
TRBD2	TRBJ2-3	TRBV5-4	15	NA	CASSFPTSGSDTQYF	TGTGCCAGCAGCTTCCCGACTAGCGGCTCAGATACGCAGTATTTT
TRBD1	TRBJ1-4	TRBV27	15	NA	CASSLTTGGGEKLFF	TGTGCCAGCAGTTTGACCACAGGGGGAGGTGAAAAACTGTTTTTT
NA	TRBJ1-5	TRBV19	13	NA	CASSSLQDQPQHF	TGTGCCAGCTCCTCGCTCCAGGATCAGCCCCAGCATTTT
TRBD1	TRBJ1-1	TRBV18	14	NA	CASSANRGGTEAFF	TGTGCCAGCTCAGCGAACAGGGGTGGCACTGAAGCTTTCTTT
NA	TRBJ2-1	TRBV9	14	once	CASSVAPAGNEQFF	TGTGCCAGCAGCGTAGCACCAGCGGGCAATGAGCAGTTCTTC
TRBD1	TRBJ1-1	TRBV6-5	13	NA	CASGDRGKTEAFF	TGTGCCAGCGGGGACAGGGGGAAGACTGAAGCTTTCTTT
TRBD1	TRBJ2-7	TRBV5-1	14	once	CASSPGQGAYEQYF	TGCGCCAGCAGCCCCGGACAGGGGGCCTACGAGCAGTACTTC
NA	TRBJ2-3	TRBV5-4	15	NA	CASSPNLLGADTQYF	TGTGCCAGCAGCCCGAACCTGCTGGGAGCAGATACGCAGTATTTT
TRBD1	TRBJ2-7	TRBV6-6	15	NA	CASSPQGQGVYEQYF	TGTGCCAGCAGCCCCCAAGGACAGGGAGTCTACGAGCAGTACTTC
TRBD1	TRBJ2-2	TRBV4-1	17	NA	CASSQDLGTGDTGELFF	TGCGCCAGCAGCCAAGATCTCGGGACAGGGGACACCGGGGAGCTGTTTTTT
TRBD1	TRBJ1-5	TRBV2	16	NA	CASSLEGQGSWQPQHF	TGTGCCAGCAGTCTTGAAGGACAGGGAAGCTGGCAGCCCCAGCATTTT
NA	TRBJ1-5	TRBV7-2	15	NA	CASSLGSGSNQPQHF	TGTGCCAGCAGCCTTGGATCGGGGAGCAATCAGCCCCAGCATTTT
NA	TRBJ1-2	TRBV2	11	NA	CAIPLGGGYTF	TGTGCCATCCCCCTGGGGGGTGGCTACACCTTC
TRBD1	TRBJ2-5	TRBV7-2	15	NA	CASSLARGPQETQYF	TGTGCCAGCAGCTTAGCGAGGGGGCCCCAAGAGACCCAGTACTTC
NA	TRBJ1-2	TRBV5-1	13	NA	CASSEDKKAGYTF	TGCGCCAGCAGCGAGGATAAAAAAGCGGGCTACACCTTC
TRBD1	TRBJ1-5	TRBV3-1/TRBV3-2	14	few	CASSQGQPNQPQHF	TGTGCCAGCAGCCAGGGACAGCCTAATCAGCCCCAGCATTTT
TRBD2	TRBJ2-3	TRBV5-1	15	NA	CASSPGTTSTDTQYF	TGCGCCAGCAGCCCCGGGACTACTAGCACAGATACGCAGTATTTT
TRBD2	TRBJ2-7	TRBV7-2	13	once	CASSRGGAYEQYF	TGTGCCAGCAGCCGGGGGGGCGCCTACGAGCAGTACTTC
TRBD2	TRBJ2-3	TRBV14	15	once	CASSQLSGGTDTQYF	TGTGCCAGCAGCCAATTGAGCGGGGGCACAGATACGCAGTATTTT
NA	TRBJ1-2	TRBV6-5	15	few	CATQSPRGGEYGYTF	TGTGCCACGCAATCACCGAGGGGGGGCGAGTATGGCTACACCTTC
NA	TRBJ1-2	TRBV3-1/TRBV3-2	16	NA	CASSQAGLAGGGGYTF	TGTGCCAGCAGCCAAGCAGGATTAGCGGGAGGCGGAGGCTACACCTTC
TRBD1	TRBJ2-1	TRBV5-8	15	NA	CASSLGQGSLDEQFF	TGTGCCAGCAGCTTGGGACAGGGATCGCTCGATGAGCAGTTCTTC
TRBD1	TRBJ2-1	TRBV28	19	NA	CASRGLDRGLMRSYNEQFF	TGTGCCAGCAGGGGTCTGGACAGGGGGCTTATGCGCTCCTACAATGAGCAGTTCTTC
TRBD1	TRBJ1-1	TRBV5-1	14	NA	CASSRLGQEAEAFF	TGCGCCAGCAGCCGACTGGGACAGGAAGCTGAAGCTTTCTTT
NA	TRBJ2-6	TRBV6-5	15	NA	CASRRASSGANVLTF	TGTGCCAGCAGAAGAGCTAGCTCTGGGGCCAACGTCCTGACTTTC
NA	TRBJ2-1	TRBV2	14	NA	CASRPGLTYNEQFF	TGTGCCAGCAGACCGGGACTCACCTACAATGAGCAGTTCTTC
NA	TRBJ1-1	TRBV18	13	NA	CASSPEGYTEAFF	TGTGCCAGCTCACCGGAGGGGTACACTGAAGCTTTCTTT
TRBD1	TRBJ1-2	TRBV3-1/TRBV3-2	13	NA	CASTDMTGRGYTF	TGTGCCAGCACCGATATGACAGGGAGAGGCTACACCTTC
TRBD1	TRBJ1-2	TRBV7-2	15	once	CASSSRQGPNYGYTF	TGTGCCAGCAGCTCTCGACAGGGCCCAAACTATGGCTACACCTTC
TRBD1	TRBJ1-4	TRBV6-5	14	NA	CASSGWDSNEKLFF	TGTGCCAGCTCTGGGTGGGACAGTAATGAAAAACTGTTTTTT
NA	TRBJ1-5	TRBV4-2	15	NA	CASSQGEGGNQPQHF	TGTGCCAGCAGCCAGGGGGAGGGTGGCAATCAGCCCCAGCATTTT